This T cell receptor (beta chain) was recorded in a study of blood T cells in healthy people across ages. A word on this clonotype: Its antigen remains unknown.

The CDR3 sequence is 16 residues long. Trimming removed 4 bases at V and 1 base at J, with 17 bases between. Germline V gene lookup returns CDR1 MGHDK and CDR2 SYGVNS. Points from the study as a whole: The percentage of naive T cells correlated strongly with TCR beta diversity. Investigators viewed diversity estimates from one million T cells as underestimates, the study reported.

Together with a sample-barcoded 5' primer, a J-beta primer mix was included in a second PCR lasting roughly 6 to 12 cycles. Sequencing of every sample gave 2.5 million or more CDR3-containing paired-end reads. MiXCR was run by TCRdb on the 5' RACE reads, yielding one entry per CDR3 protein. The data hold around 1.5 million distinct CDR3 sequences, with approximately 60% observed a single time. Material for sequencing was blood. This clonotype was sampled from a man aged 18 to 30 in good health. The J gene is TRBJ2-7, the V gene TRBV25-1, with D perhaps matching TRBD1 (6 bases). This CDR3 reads CASSGAGTINSYEQYF. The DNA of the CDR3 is TGTGCCAGCAGTGGAGCAGGGACAATAAATTCCTACGAGCAGTACTTC.